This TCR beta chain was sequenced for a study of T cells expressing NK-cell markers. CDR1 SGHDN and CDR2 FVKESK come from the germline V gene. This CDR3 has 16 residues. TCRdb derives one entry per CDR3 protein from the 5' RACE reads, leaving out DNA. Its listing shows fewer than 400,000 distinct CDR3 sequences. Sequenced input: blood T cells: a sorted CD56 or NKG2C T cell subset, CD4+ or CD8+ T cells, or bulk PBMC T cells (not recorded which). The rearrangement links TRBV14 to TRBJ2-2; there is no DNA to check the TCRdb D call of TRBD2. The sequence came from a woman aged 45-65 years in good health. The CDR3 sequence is CASSQRRASRNGELFF.